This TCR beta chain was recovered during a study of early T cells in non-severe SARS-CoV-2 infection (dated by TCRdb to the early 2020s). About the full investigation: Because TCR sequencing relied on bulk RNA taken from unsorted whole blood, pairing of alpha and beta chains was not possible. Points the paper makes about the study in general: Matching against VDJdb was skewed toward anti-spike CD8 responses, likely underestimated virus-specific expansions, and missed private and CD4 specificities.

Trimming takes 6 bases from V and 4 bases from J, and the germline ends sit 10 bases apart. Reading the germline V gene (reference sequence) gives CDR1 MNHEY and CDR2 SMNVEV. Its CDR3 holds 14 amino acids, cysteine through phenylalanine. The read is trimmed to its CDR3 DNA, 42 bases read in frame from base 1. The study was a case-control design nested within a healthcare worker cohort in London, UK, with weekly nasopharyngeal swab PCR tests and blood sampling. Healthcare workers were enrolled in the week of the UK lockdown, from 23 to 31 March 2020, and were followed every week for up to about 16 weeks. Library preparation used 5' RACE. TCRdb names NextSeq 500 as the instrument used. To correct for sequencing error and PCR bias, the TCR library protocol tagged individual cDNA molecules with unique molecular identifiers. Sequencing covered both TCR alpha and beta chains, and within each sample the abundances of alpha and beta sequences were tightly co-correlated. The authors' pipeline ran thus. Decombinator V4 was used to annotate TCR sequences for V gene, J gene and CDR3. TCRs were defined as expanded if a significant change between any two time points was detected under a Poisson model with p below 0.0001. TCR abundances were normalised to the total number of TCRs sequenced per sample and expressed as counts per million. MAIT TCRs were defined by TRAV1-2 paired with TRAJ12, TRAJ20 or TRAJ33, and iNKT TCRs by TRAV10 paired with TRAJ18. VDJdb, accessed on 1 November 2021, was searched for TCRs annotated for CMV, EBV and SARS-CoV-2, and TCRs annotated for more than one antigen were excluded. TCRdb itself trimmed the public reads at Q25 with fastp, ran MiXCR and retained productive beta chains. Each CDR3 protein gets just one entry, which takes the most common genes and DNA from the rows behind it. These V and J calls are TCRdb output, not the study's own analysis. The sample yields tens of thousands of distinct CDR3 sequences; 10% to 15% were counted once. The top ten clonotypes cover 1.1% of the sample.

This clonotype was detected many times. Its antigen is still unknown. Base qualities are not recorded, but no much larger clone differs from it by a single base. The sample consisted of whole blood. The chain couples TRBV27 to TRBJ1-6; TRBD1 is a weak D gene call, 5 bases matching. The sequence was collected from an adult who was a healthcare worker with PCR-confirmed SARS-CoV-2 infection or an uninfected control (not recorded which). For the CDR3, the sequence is CASRRQMYNSPLHF. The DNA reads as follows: TGTGCCAGCAGGCGACAGATGTATAATTCACCCCTCCACTTT.